What follows are 27 T cell receptor beta chains derived from one specimen sequenced in a study of PD-1 blockade in classical Hodgkin lymphoma. Profiling relied on immunoSEQ multiplex PCR, and the TCRdb table lists in-frame clones only, not all of them. The top ten hold 4% to 6% of the sample, which has 45,000 or so clones, approximately 90% seen once. Time point: newly diagnosed, previously untreated cHL patient sample. What was sequenced was peripheral blood mononuclear cells (PBMCs). The source of these receptors is a human donor with classical Hodgkin lymphoma.

The chain combines TRBV30 with TRBJ1-1, with D unresolved. The V gene lost 8 bases and the J gene lost 1 base, with 11 bases spanning the gap. CDR3 size: 12 residues. In germline, CDR1 is GTSNPN, CDR2 SVGIG (reference sequence). The CDR3 is CAKREGNTEAFF. For the CDR3, the DNA is TGTGCCAAGCGGGAGGGGAACACTGAAGCTTTCTTT.

This chain connects TRBV27 to TRBJ2-1; 8 nucleotides agree with TRBD2. With 5 bases clipped from V and 3 bases from J, the junction kept 9 bases outside the gene matches. This CDR3 is 16 amino acids long. Germline values: CDR1 MNHEY, CDR2 SMNVEV (reference sequence). CDR3 sequence reads: CASSPEAGVVYNEQFF. In nucleotides, the CDR3 is TGTGCCAGCAGTCCCGAAGCGGGAGTTGTCTACAATGAGCAGTTCTTC.

This clone was found once. This chain connects TRBV10-3 to TRBJ2-3, with TRBD2 identical over 9 bases. V was clipped by 0 bases and J by 4 bases; unmatched bases: 5. This CDR3 comprises 16 residues. The V gene's germline CDR1 is ENHRY and CDR2 SYGVKD. The CDR3 spells CAISESSGSLADTQYF. The DNA for the CDR3 is TGTGCCATCAGTGAGTCTAGCGGGAGTCTCGCAGATACGCAGTATTTT.

This chain joins TRBV5-1 and TRBJ2-5; no definite D call. The CDR3 has 16 residues. V gave up 1 base and J gave up 2 bases, with 15 bases separating them. CDR1 and CDR2 (germline): SGHRS, YFSETQ. The DNA of the CDR3 is TGCGCCAGCAGCTTGCTCACTTCAATCTCACAAGAGACCCAGTACTTC. Encoded protein: CASSLLTSISQETQYF.

The chain uses TRBV9 and TRBJ2-6; D remains ambiguous. Trimming shortened V by 0 bases and J by 0 bases, and 10 bases separated the two germline ends. The length of the CDR3 is 17 residues. Germline loops: CDR1 SGDLS, CDR2 YYNGEE. The CDR3 sequence is CASSVGGAFSGANVLTF. The CDR3 nucleotides read TGTGCCAGCAGCGTAGGAGGAGCCTTCTCTGGGGCCAACGTCCTGACTTTC.

This sequence joins TRBV6-5 and TRBJ1-6; the D is unclear. The V and J ends lost 0 bases and 10 bases respectively, with 7 bases between them. Germline CDR1 is MNHEY and CDR2 is SVGAGI. This CDR3 region has 13 residues. The CDR3 region has the DNA TGTGCCAGCAGTTACTCGAGCTGGTCACCCCTCCACTTT. Its translation: CASSYSSWSPLHF.

This sequence joins TRBV2 and TRBJ2-1; D perhaps matches TRBD1 (6 bases). Germline V gene sequence: CDR1 SNHLY, CDR2 FYNNEI. CDR3 length: 16 amino acids. Trimming took off 0 bases at V and 8 bases at J, with 17 bases between the two ends. CDR3 amino acids: CASSEAKHRAWDEQFF. For the CDR3, the DNA is TGTGCCAGCAGTGAAGCGAAACACAGGGCCTGGGATGAGCAGTTCTTC.

The V and J genes are TRBV5-1 and TRBJ2-3; D may be TRBD1 or TRBD2 (6 bases each). Germline V lookup: CDR1 SGHRS, CDR2 YFSETQ. The CDR3 totals 14 residues. Trimming stripped 2 bases from V and 6 bases from J, with 13 bases between. Here the CDR3 reads CASSLRGTSDTQYF. The CDR3 nucleotides are TGCGCCAGCAGCTTACGGGGGACATCGGATACGCAGTATTTT.

The chain is built from TRBV2 and TRBJ2-6; D unresolved. From germline, CDR1 is SNHLY and CDR2 FYNNEI. The CDR3 totals 15 residues. The germline V and J ends were trimmed by 2 bases and 1 base, with 6 bases remaining between them. CDR3 sequence: CASSEQTSGANVLTF. The CDR3 DNA reads as TGTGCCAGCAGTGAACAGACTTCTGGGGCCAACGTCCTGACTTTC.

This clone was detected only once. The chain carries TRBV5-5 and TRBJ2-7; 11 positions agree with TRBD2. Per germline, CDR1 SGHKS and CDR2 YYEKEE (reference sequence). The CDR3 length is 16 residues. The J segment lost 5 bases and the V segment lost 3 bases, leaving 10 bases of the junction unmatched. CDR3 sequence: CASSSDTGTSGDEQYF. CDR3 in DNA: TGTGCCAGCAGCTCTGATACCGGGACTAGCGGCGACGAGCAGTACTTC.

The rearrangement uses TRBV6-1 and TRBJ2-1; D gene ambiguous. Germline V gives CDR1 MNHNS, CDR2 SASEGT. V was clipped by 5 bases and J by 11 bases, with 10 bases between them. CDR3 length: 11 amino acids. The CDR3 sequence is CASSYGSKQFF. The DNA for the CDR3 is TGTGCCAGCAGTTACGGGTCCAAGCAGTTCTTC.

The chain couples TRBV5-1 to TRBJ2-5; D may match TRBD1 or TRBD2 (5 bases each). Trimming removed 1 base from V and 2 bases from J, with 12 bases in between. Per the germline V gene, CDR1 is SGHRS and CDR2 is YFSETQ. The CDR3 sequence is 15 residues long. The CDR3 nucleotides read TGCGCCAGCAGCTTGTGGGGCCGGGGACAAGAGACCCAGTACTTC. Its protein product is CASSLWGRGQETQYF.

The chain is built from TRBV5-1 and TRBJ2-3; weak D call: TRBD2 (5 bases). Trimming removed 0 bases from V and 1 base from J, with 9 bases in between. CDR1 is SGHRS and CDR2 is YFSETQ in the germline V gene. The CDR3 is 15 amino acids. Written as DNA, the CDR3 is TGCGCCAGCAGCTTGGGCAGCGGAGGCACAGATACGCAGTATTTT. Amino acids: CASSLGSGGTDTQYF.

The chain has TRBV28 and TRBJ2-1; weak D call: TRBD2 (6 bases). The V end lost 5 bases, the J end lost 8 bases, and 13 bases lay between the germline ends. The germline gives CDR1 MDHEN, CDR2 SYDVKM. The CDR3 runs 13 residues. The chain's CDR3 is CASSPVGRYEQFF. The CDR3 DNA reads TGTGCCAGCAGTCCAGTTGGGAGGTATGAGCAGTTCTTC.

This chain joins TRBV9 and TRBJ1-2, with D maybe TRBD1 (5 bases). V lost 4 bases to trimming and J lost 0 bases, with 13 bases between them. The CDR3 runs 15 residues. Germline V gene lookup returns CDR1 SGDLS and CDR2 YYNGEE. This CDR3 is CASSPLDRSNYGYTF. The CDR3 DNA is TGTGCCAGCAGCCCACTTGACAGATCTAACTATGGCTACACCTTC.

V gene TRBV9 combines with J gene TRBJ2-7; 10 bases agree with TRBD1. The germline V gene encodes CDR1 SGDLS and CDR2 YYNGEE. The V segment lost 0 bases and the J segment 4 bases; nucleotides outside the gene matches: 1. CDR3 length: 14 amino acids. This CDR3 reads CASSVGDRGYEQYF. The CDR3 region has the DNA TGTGCCAGCAGCGTAGGGGACAGGGGTTACGAGCAGTACTTC. The full variable domain, in which reference TRBV9 and TRBJ2-7 provide the parts outside the CDR3, is DSGVTQTPKHLITATGQRVTLRCSPRSGDLSVYWYQQSLDQGLQFLIQYYNGEERAKGNILERFSAQQFPDLHSELNLSSLELGDSALYFCASSVGDRGYEQYFGPGTRLTVT.

This clone was observed a single time. The gene calls are TRBV9 and TRBJ1-2; D call uncertain. The CDR3 is made up of 16 amino acids. Germline V gene lookup returns CDR1 SGDLS and CDR2 YYNGEE. V was shortened by 1 base and J by 0 bases, with 13 bases between the two germline ends. CDR3 sequence: CASSVNPWDTNYGYTF. CDR3 bases: TGTGCCAGCAGCGTAAATCCTTGGGATACTAACTATGGCTACACCTTC. The complete variable domain, with remaining parts taken from reference TRBV9 and TRBJ1-2, reads DSGVTQTPKHLITATGQRVTLRCSPRSGDLSVYWYQQSLDQGLQFLIQYYNGEERAKGNILERFSAQQFPDLHSELNLSSLELGDSALYFCASSVNPWDTNYGYTFGSGTRLTVV.

The chain has TRBV5-4 and TRBJ1-2; 9 bases align to TRBD1. This CDR3 comprises 14 residues. The V gene end was trimmed by 4 bases and the J gene end by 7 bases; junction bases not matched to a gene: 8. Germline loops: CDR1 SGHNT, CDR2 YYREEE (reference sequence). For the CDR3, the DNA is TGTGCCAGCAGCACCGGACAGGGGCGAGGTGGCTACACCTTC. It encodes CASSTGQGRGGYTF.

The chain carries TRBV10-2 and TRBJ2-2; 8 positions match TRBD1. The CDR3 length is 16 residues. Germline CDR1 is WSHSY and CDR2 is SAAADI. J lost 1 base, V lost 2 bases, and 3 bases had no gene match. CDR3 residues: CASSEHGQGNTGELFF. The CDR3 DNA is TGCGCCAGCAGTGAGCACGGACAGGGGAACACCGGGGAGCTGTTTTTT.

The V call is TRBV29-1, the J call TRBJ1-1; unclear D gene. This CDR3 spans 13 amino acids. Trimming took 7 bases from V and 1 from J, leaving 13 bases between them. Germline CDR1 and CDR2: SQVTM and ANQGSEA. The CDR3 region is CSAAPVRNTEAFF. The CDR3 coding sequence is TGCAGCGCAGCCCCGGTTAGGAACACTGAAGCTTTCTTT.

The chain uses TRBV15 and TRBJ2-7, with 10 bases lining up with TRBD1. This CDR3 has 20 amino acids. V dropped 0 bases and J dropped 2; count of bases not matched to a gene: 16. Germline V gene sequence: CDR1 LNHNV, CDR2 YYDKDF (reference sequence). In DNA form, the CDR3 reads TGTGCCACCAGCAGAGAACCTAGGAGACCGGGACAGGGGACTACCTACGAGCAGTACTTC. Its protein product is CATSREPRRPGQGTTYEQYF.

The gene calls are TRBV10-3 and TRBJ2-1, with D possibly TRBD1 on 6 matching bases. Germline CDR1 reads ENHRY; CDR2 reads SYGVKD. Between the trimmed V and J ends, which lost 3 bases and 6 bases, there was a span of 18 bases. This CDR3 has 16 residues. CDR3 nucleotides: TGTGCCATCAGTGACCCGAACTTGAGCAGGGGCAATGAGCAGTTCTTC. Protein: CAISDPNLSRGNEQFF.

The chain combines TRBV19 with TRBJ1-5; D may be TRBD1 (6 bases). CDR3 length: 14 residues. Per the germline V gene, CDR1 is LNHDA and CDR2 is SQIVND (reference sequence). V lost 9 bases and J lost 4, with 16 bases in between. The CDR3 is CASQPGHLNQPQHF. The DNA for the CDR3 is TGTGCCAGCCAACCGGGACACTTAAATCAGCCCCAGCATTTT.

The rearrangement joins TRBV5-4 to TRBJ1-2; D gene unclear. CDR1 SGHNT and CDR2 YYREEE come from the germline V gene (reference sequence). The CDR3 extends over 12 amino acids. V shed 0 bases and J shed 4 bases, with 4 bases lying between them. The CDR3 loop reads CASSLEVYGYTF. CDR3 nucleotides: TGTGCCAGCAGCTTGGAAGTCTATGGCTACACCTTC.

CDR3 sequence reads: CASSPTENEKLFF. The CDR3 DNA reads as TGTGCCAGCTCACCAACAGAGAATGAAAAACTGTTTTTT. The V and J genes are TRBV18 and TRBJ1-4; the D is unclear. The CDR3 totals 13 residues. Germline CDR1 reads KGHSH; CDR2 reads LQKENI. Trimming took off 2 bases at V and 5 bases at J, with 6 bases between the two ends. The full variable domain, its missing parts supplied by reference TRBV18 and TRBJ1-4, is NAGVMQNPRHLVRRRGQEARLRCSPMKGHSHVYWYRQLPEEGLKFMVYLQKENIIDESGMPKERFSAEFPKEGPSILRIQQVVRGDSAAYFCASSPTENEKLFFGSGTQLSVL.

The chain is built from TRBV5-4 and TRBJ1-2, with TRBD1 matching over 7 bases. V was clipped by 5 bases and J by 4 bases; unmatched bases: 8. The CDR3 sequence is 14 residues long. The germline CDR1 and CDR2 sequences are SGHNT and YYREEE (reference sequence). CDR3 region: CASRTDRVPYGYTF. CDR3 sequence (DNA): TGTGCCAGCAGAACAGACAGGGTTCCCTATGGCTACACCTTC.

The chain links TRBV6-5 to TRBJ1-1; D uncertain. CDR1 and CDR2 (germline): MNHEY, SVGAGI. Trimming took 8 bases from V and 6 from J, leaving 13 bases between them. This CDR3 region has 12 residues. CDR3 DNA: TGTGCCAGCGGTACCCGTCGAGCTGAAGCTTTCTTT. It encodes CASGTRRAEAFF.